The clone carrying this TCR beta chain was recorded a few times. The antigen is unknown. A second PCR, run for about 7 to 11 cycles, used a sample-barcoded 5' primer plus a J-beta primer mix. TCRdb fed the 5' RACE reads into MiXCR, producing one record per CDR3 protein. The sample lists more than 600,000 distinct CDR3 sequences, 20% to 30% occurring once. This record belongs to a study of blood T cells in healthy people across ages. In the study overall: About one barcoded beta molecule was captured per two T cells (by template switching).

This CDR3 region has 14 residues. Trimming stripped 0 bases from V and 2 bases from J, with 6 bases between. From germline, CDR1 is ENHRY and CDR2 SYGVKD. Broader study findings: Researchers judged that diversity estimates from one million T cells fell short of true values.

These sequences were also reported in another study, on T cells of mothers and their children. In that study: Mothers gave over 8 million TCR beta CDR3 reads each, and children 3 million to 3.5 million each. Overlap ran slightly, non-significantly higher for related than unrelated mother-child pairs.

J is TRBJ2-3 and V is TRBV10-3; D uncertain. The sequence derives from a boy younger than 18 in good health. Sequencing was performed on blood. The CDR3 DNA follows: TGTGCCATCAGTGAGTCCTCCGACACAGATACGCAGTATTTT. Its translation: CAISESSDTDTQYF.